These 18 T cell receptor beta chains came from one sample sequenced in a study of graft-versus-host responses after intestinal transplantation. Repertoires were generated with immunoSEQ multiplex PCR, while TCRdb's copy carries only in-frame clones and drops some. Among some 15,000 clones listed, around 90% were seen once. Specimen: PBMCs, collected approximately 3.5 months after intestinal transplant. These TCRs come from a human patient who received an intestinal transplant, so some T cells may come from the graft donor.

The rearrangement links TRBV27 to TRBJ2-4; a weak D match, TRBD1 (6 bases). The CDR3 spans 13 residues. V lost 5 bases and J lost 8, with 13 bases in between. Germline V gene sequence: CDR1 MNHEY, CDR2 SMNVEV (reference sequence). CDR3 sequence: CASSPGSGDIQYF. The CDR3 bases are TGTGCCAGCAGTCCTGGTTCAGGGGACATTCAGTACTTC.

This clone showed up just a few times. The chain uses TRBV19 and TRBJ2-3; D may be TRBD1 (6 bases). The CDR3 totals 14 residues. The V gene lost 6 bases and the J gene lost 0 bases, with 10 bases spanning the gap. Germline values: CDR1 LNHDA, CDR2 SQIVND (reference sequence). The CDR3: CASRGDISTDTQYF. The CDR3 DNA sequence: TGTGCCAGTAGGGGGGACATTAGCACAGATACGCAGTATTTT.

The chain couples TRBV7-9 to TRBJ1-1; 11 nucleotides agree with TRBD1. The ends lost 3 bases at V and 2 bases at J; junction bases unmatched: 2. CDR1 and CDR2 (germline): SEHNR, FQNEAQ (reference sequence). The CDR3 runs 15 residues. The CDR3 nucleotides are TGTGCCAGCAGCTTTGGACAGGGGGCAAACACTGAAGCTTTCTTT. Encoded protein: CASSFGQGANTEAFF. The full variable domain, completed using reference TRBV7-9 and TRBJ1-1, is DTGVSQNPRHKITKRGQNVTFRCDPISEHNRLYWYRQTLGQGPEFLTYFQNEAQLEKSRLLSDRFSAERPKGSFSTLEIQRTEQGDSAMYLCASSFGQGANTEAFFGQGTRLTVV.

The chain links TRBV9 to TRBJ2-7; 7 bases map to TRBD1. The CDR3 runs to 14 residues. Germline values: CDR1 SGDLS, CDR2 YYNGEE. Trimming took 2 bases from V and 3 from J; bases not matched to a gene: 5. The CDR3 DNA reads TGTGCCAGCAGCGTCGGCCGGGACAGCTACGAGCAGTACTTC. Residues: CASSVGRDSYEQYF.

The rearrangement joins TRBV7-6 to TRBJ2-5; 14 bases match TRBD2. The CDR3 spans 15 residues. Germline trimming cut 7 bases from V and 5 bases from J; bases unmatched to any gene: 6. The germline V gene has CDR1 SGHVS and CDR2 FNYEAQ. The CDR3 loop reads CASTGTSGSYETQYF. The CDR3 DNA sequence: TGTGCCAGCACCGGGACTAGCGGGAGTTATGAGACCCAGTACTTC.

The chain is built from TRBV9 and TRBJ2-3; D is possibly TRBD1 or TRBD2 (6 bases each). CDR3 size: 16 residues. V lost 2 bases to trimming and J lost 2 bases, with 15 bases between them. Germline V lookup: CDR1 SGDLS, CDR2 YYNGEE. CDR3 DNA: TGTGCCAGCAGCGTCGAGGGGGGAGACTTCACAGATACGCAGTATTTT. It translates to CASSVEGGDFTDTQYF. The whole variable domain, filled in from reference TRBV9 and TRBJ2-3, reads DSGVTQTPKHLITATGQRVTLRCSPRSGDLSVYWYQQSLDQGLQFLIQYYNGEERAKGNILERFSAQQFPDLHSELNLSSLELGDSALYFCASSVEGGDFTDTQYFGPGTRLTVL.

V and J are TRBV2 and TRBJ2-5; 7 nucleotides agree with TRBD2. Germline V gene data show CDR1 as SNHLY and CDR2 as FYNNEI. The CDR3 consists of 14 residues. The J segment lost 2 bases and the V segment lost 7 bases, leaving 7 bases of the junction unmatched. As DNA, the CDR3 is TGTGCCAGCACGCCTAGCGGATCGCAAGAGACCCAGTACTTC. Translated, it gives CASTPSGSQETQYF.

On this clone: An end of the junction differs from the germline gene, which may be a read error. This rearrangement joins TRBV6-1 to TRBJ1-1; D is ambiguous. Germline CDR1 reads MNHNS; CDR2 reads SASEGT. This CDR3 is built from 13 residues. CDR3 sequence (DNA): TGTGCCAGCGACGACGGAGTGAACACTGAAACTTTCTTT. Its translation: CASDDGVNTETFF.

The chain is built from TRBV19 and TRBJ1-5; D may be TRBD1 (5 bases). CDR1 is LNHDA, CDR2 SQIVND, per germline (reference sequence). V was clipped by 5 bases and J by 3 bases, with 14 bases between them. This CDR3 region has 15 residues. In nucleotides, the CDR3 is TGTGCCAGTAGTTCTGGACAACAGGTCAATCAGCCCCAGCATTTT. It codes for CASSSGQQVNQPQHF.

The chain employs TRBV19 and TRBJ2-1, with 8 bases identical to TRBD2. CDR3 length equals 15 residues. Germline assignment: CDR1 LNHDA and CDR2 SQIVND (reference sequence). V dropped 3 bases and J dropped 6; count of bases not matched to a gene: 7. Here the CDR3 reads CASSMTGTRFNEQFF. In DNA, the CDR3 is TGTGCCAGTAGTATGACCGGGACTAGATTCAATGAGCAGTTCTTC.

The chain joins TRBV2 to TRBJ1-2; 10 nucleotides agree with TRBD1. The CDR3 sequence is 15 residues long. Germline assignment: CDR1 SNHLY and CDR2 FYNNEI. Trimming cost V 6 bases and J 4 bases; bases outside gene matches: 8. The CDR3 DNA reads as TGTGCCAGCAGCTTAGCCGGGACAGGGGTCTATGGCTACACCTTC. Encoded protein: CASSLAGTGVYGYTF.

V and J are TRBV4-2 and TRBJ1-1; a possible D gene is TRBD1 (5 bases). The CDR3 is 16 residues long. Germline lookup yields CDR1 LGHNA and CDR2 YNFKEQ. The V and J ends lost 9 bases and 1 base respectively, with 21 bases between them. Here the CDR3 DNA reads TGTGCCAGTCAGAGGCGGTACAGGAGGACGAACACTGAAGCTTTCTTT. The encoded protein is CASQRRYRRTNTEAFF.

On this clone itself: The germline gene is not matched at one end of the junction; a read error may be the cause. The chain couples TRBV6-1 to TRBJ2-5; 9 bases map to TRBD2. This CDR3 region has 12 residues. Germline-derived CDR1 and CDR2 are MNHNS and SASEGT. This chain's CDR3 is CASSYFTSGSDF. As DNA, the CDR3 is TGTGCCAGCAGCTACTTTACTAGCGGGTCGGACTTC.

The chain couples TRBV5-1 to TRBJ1-5, with 7 bases aligning to TRBD1. The CDR3 has 16 residues. Trimming at V came to 4 bases and at J to 2 bases, leaving 9 bases not matched to a gene. Per germline, CDR1 SGHRS and CDR2 YFSETQ. DNA of the CDR3: TGCGCCAGCAGCCCGGGAGGGGGCAAGGGCAATCAGCCCCAGCATTTT. Translation gives CASSPGGGKGNQPQHF.

As for this clone: One end of the junction varies from germline; a read error may be responsible. The V gene is TRBV7-2, the J gene TRBJ1-1, with 8 positions matching TRBD1. CDR1 is SGHTA, CDR2 FQGNSA, per germline. The CDR3 loop spans 17 amino acids. CDR3 sequence: CASNLFVGRGRNTEAFF. The CDR3 nucleotides read TGTGCCAGCAACTTATTCGTGGGCAGGGGGCGTAATACTGAAGCTTTCTTT.

This chain joins TRBV6-6 and TRBJ2-1; unclear D gene. The CDR3 extends over 14 amino acids. The V gene lost 2 bases and the J gene lost 5 bases, with 10 bases spanning the gap. The germline V gene encodes CDR1 MNHNY and CDR2 SVGAGI (reference sequence). The CDR3 nucleotides read TGTGCCAGCAGTTACATGGGCGTACACAATGAGCAGTTCTTC. Its translation is CASSYMGVHNEQFF.

CDR3 sequence: CASRHPGQGYNEQFF. The CDR3 nucleotides read TGTGCCAGCAGACACCCGGGACAGGGCTACAATGAGCAGTTCTTC. V usage is TRBV6-1 and J usage is TRBJ2-1; 9 nucleotides match TRBD1. Germline assignment: CDR1 MNHNS and CDR2 SASEGT. The V segment lost 6 bases and the J segment 3 bases; nucleotides outside the gene matches: 6. The CDR3 contains 15 residues.

The chain is built from TRBV7-3 and TRBJ2-3; the D call may be TRBD1 or TRBD2 (5 bases each). V gave up 4 bases and J gave up 3 bases, with 14 bases separating them. The CDR3 covers 15 residues. CDR1 and CDR2 (germline): SGHTA, FQGTGA. CDR3 in DNA: TGTGCCAGCAGCTCCACGGGGACGCTTACAGATACGCAGTATTTT. It codes for CASSSTGTLTDTQYF.